The sequence of this TCR beta chain was determined in a study of T-cell reconstitution after alpha-beta-depleted transplantation in children. A note on this clonotype: The antigen remains unidentified.

TCRbeta library construction was performed incorporating unique molecular identifiers. Using its own MiXCR run on the PCR reads, TCRdb lists one record per CDR3 protein. The sample lists 700,000 to 950,000 distinct CDR3 sequences, about 16% occurring once. General observations from the study: Surviving recipient T cells and thymic progenitors produced the high day-60 TCRbeta diversity seen in some patients. About two months after transplant, alpha-beta T cells reportedly came from several hundred expanded graft clones. T-cell counts and diversity at one year following transplant were attributed mainly to newly produced T cells.

Trimming left V 0 bases short and J 2 bases short, with 14 bases between. CDR1 and CDR2 from the germline V gene are MNHEY and SVGAGI. The CDR3 has 18 amino acids. The chain combines TRBV6-5 with TRBJ2-6, with no clear D. This clonotype was obtained from a male patient younger than 18 who had a stem cell transplant for acute lymphoblastic leukemia, so the T cells may come from the graft donor. This specimen was PBMCs, mostly from graft donor cells, taken 360 days after TCRalphabeta/CD19-depleted stem cell transplant. The CDR3 DNA follows: TGTGCCAGCAGTTACTCGGTGGTCCCGCCGACTGGGGCCAACGTCCTGACTTTC. This codes for CASSYSVVPPTGANVLTF.